This T cell receptor beta chain was identified during a study of OX40 agonist ivuxolimab in advanced cancers. Study-wide background: Dose-escalation subjects each had hepatocellular carcinoma, melanoma, renal cell or head and neck cancer.

Profiled with immunoSEQ multiplex PCR; TCRdb holds only in-frame clones, not every one. The profile covers fewer than 30,000 clones, with roughly 76% appearing a single time and approximately 15% taken by the ten largest. V dropped 6 bases and J dropped 6 bases, with 26 bases sitting between them. The CDR3 has 17 amino acids. Germline loops: CDR1 MRHNA, CDR2 SNTAGT. General study points: Several nonresponders also turned out to have low normalized T-cell clonal expansion.

Details on this clone: Its target is unknown. This same CDR3 is encoded by further DNA sequences in the sample.

This rearrangement joins TRBV6-4 to TRBJ1-1; D is uncertain. This TCR was sampled from an adult with an advanced solid tumor such as melanoma, head and neck, liver or kidney cancer. Sequencing was performed on CD4+ or CD8+ T cells sorted from blood, taken in a trial of the OX40 agonist ivuxolimab. In DNA form, the CDR3 reads TGTGCCAGCAGGGACCGACTGAATCAGCTACCCAGCGCTGAAGCTTTCTTT. Amino acids: CASRDRLNQLPSAEAFF.